Below, 8 T cell receptor beta chains from the same sample are listed, as sequenced in a study of memory CD4+ T cells and cytomegalovirus serostatus. The method was immunoSEQ multiplex PCR; TCRdb's version includes in-frame clones alone and lacks a portion of them. The data hold tens of thousands of clones, with 79% observed a single time. The sort gate was single viable CD3+CD4+CD8-CD45RO+ cells for memory CD4+ T cells. The material sequenced was memory CD4+ T cells from blood. The receptor source for this set is an adult in good health and CMV-seropositive.

CDR3 residues: CASSLNSGFDGYTF. The CDR3 bases are TGTGCCAGCAGCTTAAACTCTGGGTTTGATGGCTACACCTTC. The chain couples TRBV7-2 to TRBJ1-2, with D unclear. The CDR3 contains 14 residues. The ends were cut back, 2 bases at V and 6 bases at J, with 13 bases in the middle. In germline, CDR1 is SGHTA, CDR2 FQGNSA.

This clone showed up just once. The chain is built from TRBV5-6 and TRBJ2-3, with TRBD1 as a possible D gene (6 bases). This CDR3 contains 15 residues. CDR1 and CDR2 (germline): SGHDT, YYEEEE. The V gene lost 1 base and the J gene lost 4 bases, with 13 bases spanning the gap. The CDR3 is CASSLTGPGADTQYF. Here the CDR3 DNA reads TGTGCCAGCAGCTTGACAGGGCCCGGGGCAGATACGCAGTATTTT.

J is TRBJ1-2 and V is TRBV5-4; TRBD1 matches 9 bases. CDR1 is SGHNT, CDR2 YYREEE, per germline (reference sequence). J was trimmed by 0 bases and V by 3 bases; bases with no gene match: 9. This CDR3 has 17 amino acids. The CDR3 spells CASSWGQGGSANYGYTF. CDR3 coding DNA: TGTGCCAGCAGCTGGGGACAGGGAGGTTCAGCTAACTATGGCTACACCTTC.

The chain is built from TRBV5-8 and TRBJ1-2; D is ambiguous. V lost 0 bases to trimming and J lost 7 bases, with 4 bases between them. In germline, CDR1 is SGHTS, CDR2 YDEGEE. This CDR3 is built from 11 residues. This chain's CDR3 is CASSLVVGYTF. The CDR3 DNA reads TGTGCCAGCAGCTTGGTCGTTGGCTACACCTTC.

This sequence joins TRBV18 and TRBJ1-1; 8 positions agree with TRBD1. Germline V lookup: CDR1 KGHSH, CDR2 LQKENI. The CDR3 consists of 16 residues. The V segment lost 4 bases and the J segment 0 bases; nucleotides outside the gene matches: 7. CDR3 DNA sequence: TGTGCCAGCTCACGTCAACGACAGGGGTTGAACACTGAAGCTTTCTTT. Translating it yields CASSRQRQGLNTEAFF.

The chain recombines TRBV6-1 with TRBJ2-1; TRBD1 is a possible D gene (5 bases). Trimming left V 2 bases short and J 0 bases short, with 11 bases between. The CDR3 is 16 residues long. Looked up from germline, CDR1 is MNHNS and CDR2 is SASEGT. The CDR3, as DNA: TGTGCCAGCAGTGAATTCGTACAGGCCTCCTACAATGAGCAGTTCTTC. Translating gives CASSEFVQASYNEQFF.

This chain joins TRBV2 and TRBJ2-1; 11 bases align to TRBD2. The ends lost 4 bases at V and 9 bases at J; junction bases unmatched: 5. The CDR3 runs to 14 residues. CDR1 and CDR2 from the germline V gene are SNHLY and FYNNEI. The CDR3 sequence is CASSGLAGLGEQFF. For the CDR3, the DNA is TGTGCCAGCAGTGGACTAGCGGGACTTGGTGAGCAGTTCTTC.

This sequence joins TRBV2 and TRBJ1-4; 7 bases are shared with TRBD1. The germline V gene has CDR1 SNHLY and CDR2 FYNNEI. This CDR3 is 12 amino acids long. The J segment lost 8 bases and the V segment lost 5 bases, leaving 2 bases of the junction unmatched. This CDR3 reads CASSLDREKLFF. The CDR3 DNA reads as TGTGCCAGCAGTTTGGACAGGGAAAAACTGTTTTTT.